This TCR beta chain was recovered during a study of shared clonotypes between healthy human individuals. Clones were read by immunoSEQ multiplex PCR, and TCRdb kept only the in-frame ones, dropping some. The top ten clones hold about 1.4% of a sample with about 1 million clones, under 80% of them seen once. Division of CD4+ cells produced a CD45RA+ naive subset and a CD45RA-negative memory subset. Sequenced input: memory CD4+ T cells sorted from blood. Subset meaning: CD45RA-negative fraction. The receptor was isolated from a man younger than 30 in good health.

The CDR3 DNA follows: TGTGCCAGCAGCTCTAAGGGAGTGGGCACTGAAGCTTTCTTT. Its translation: CASSSKGVGTEAFF. The V gene is TRBV7-9, the J gene TRBJ1-1; D remains ambiguous. The germline gives CDR1 SEHNR, CDR2 FQNEAQ (reference sequence). This CDR3 has 14 residues. The V end lost 4 bases, the J end lost 4 bases, and 13 bases lay between the germline ends.